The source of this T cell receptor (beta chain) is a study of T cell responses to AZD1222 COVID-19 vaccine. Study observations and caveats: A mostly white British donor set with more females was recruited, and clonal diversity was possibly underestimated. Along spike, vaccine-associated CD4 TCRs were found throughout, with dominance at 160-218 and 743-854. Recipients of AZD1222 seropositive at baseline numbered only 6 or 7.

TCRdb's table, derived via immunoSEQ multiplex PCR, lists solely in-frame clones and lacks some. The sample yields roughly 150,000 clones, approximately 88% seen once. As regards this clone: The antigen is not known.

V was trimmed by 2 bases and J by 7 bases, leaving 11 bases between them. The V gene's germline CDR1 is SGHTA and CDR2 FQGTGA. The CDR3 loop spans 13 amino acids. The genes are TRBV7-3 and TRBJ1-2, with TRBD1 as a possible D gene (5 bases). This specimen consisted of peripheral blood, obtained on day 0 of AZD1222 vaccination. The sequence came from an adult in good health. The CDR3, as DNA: TGTGCCAGCAGCTTAGGGGGGTTAAGTGGCTACACCTTC. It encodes CASSLGGLSGYTF.